A single sample is the source of the 27 T cell receptor beta chains below, sequenced in a study of blood T cell repertoires in COVID-19. Only in-frame clones appear in the TCRdb table, and some are missing; sequencing was by immunoSEQ multiplex PCR. The sample yields 390,000 or so clones, roughly 87% seen once. Specimen: PBMCs or T cells enriched from blood (not recorded which). The receptors were sampled from a woman aged 45-59 years who had recovered from COVID-19.

The chain couples TRBV2 to TRBJ1-5; D not resolved. With 6 bases removed from V and 3 bases from J, the gap between germline ends came to 12 bases. Germline CDR1 reads SNHLY; CDR2 reads FYNNEI. The CDR3 contains 14 residues. CDR3 amino acids: CASRIDLDNQPQHF. In DNA form, the CDR3 reads TGTGCCAGCAGAATAGACTTAGACAATCAGCCCCAGCATTTT.

This clone showed up just a few times. The gene calls are TRBV6-5 and TRBJ1-5; 7 nucleotides match TRBD1. The CDR3 has 13 amino acids. The germline gives CDR1 MNHEY, CDR2 SVGAGI. The trim removed 6 bases at V and 5 bases at J, leaving 4 bases unmatched. CDR3 in amino acids: CASRTGRDQPQHF. CDR3 bases: TGTGCCAGCAGGACAGGGCGGGATCAGCCCCAGCATTTT.

This chain connects TRBV6-2 or TRBV6-3 to TRBJ1-1; D uncertain. The CDR3 runs 12 residues. CDR1 and CDR2 from the germline V gene are MNHEY and SVGEGT. V was clipped by 5 bases and J by 3 bases, with 7 bases between them. Written as DNA, the CDR3 is TGTGCCAGCAGTACAGCTTACACTGAAGCTTTCTTT. This encodes CASSTAYTEAFF.

The rearrangement joins TRBV3-1 (or the pseudogene TRBV3-2) to TRBJ2-5, with D possibly being TRBD2 (6 bases). The germline V gene encodes CDR1 LGHDT and CDR2 YNNKEL (reference sequence). V lost 1 base and J lost 5, with 14 bases in between. The length of the CDR3 is 15 residues. The CDR3 sequence: CASSQVRLDMETQYF. In nucleotides, the CDR3 is TGTGCCAGCAGCCAAGTCAGACTAGATATGGAGACCCAGTACTTC.

This rearrangement joins TRBV2 to TRBJ2-1; TRBD2 matches 11 bases. J gave up 6 bases and V 6 bases, and 4 bases lay outside the gene matches. The V gene's germline CDR1 is SNHLY and CDR2 FYNNEI. CDR3 length: 14 residues. CDR3 sequence: CASSVSGGGNEQFF. The CDR3 DNA follows: TGTGCCAGCAGCGTTAGCGGGGGGGGCAATGAGCAGTTCTTC.

This clone showed up just a few times. The chain joins TRBV7-9 to TRBJ2-7, with D perhaps TRBD2 (7 bases). The CDR3 loop spans 16 amino acids. Trimming left V 4 bases short and J 3 bases short, with 19 bases between. Germline CDR1 reads SEHNR; CDR2 reads FQNEAQ (reference sequence). CDR3 DNA sequence: TGTGCCAGCAGCTCCTACATGGGGGGGCCCGACTACGAGCAGTACTTC. The encoded protein is CASSSYMGGPDYEQYF.

The rearrangement uses TRBV3-1 (or the pseudogene TRBV3-2) and TRBJ2-1; 8 bases line up with TRBD1. Trimming took 5 bases from V and 5 from J; bases not matched to a gene: 5. Germline CDR1 reads LGHDT; CDR2 reads YNNKEL (reference sequence). CDR3 length: 14 amino acids. CDR3 protein: CASSARDRNNEQFF. CDR3 DNA sequence: TGTGCCAGCAGCGCCCGGGACAGGAACAATGAGCAGTTCTTC.

The rearrangement uses TRBV19 and TRBJ1-2; TRBD1 is a possible D gene (5 bases). With 5 bases removed from V and 4 bases from J, the gap between germline ends came to 14 bases. The CDR3 covers 14 residues. Germline CDR1 and CDR2: LNHDA and SQIVND (reference sequence). CDR3 in amino acids: CASSVSTTGYGYTF. The CDR3 DNA follows: TGTGCCAGTAGTGTCTCAACCACAGGCTATGGCTACACCTTC.

This rearrangement joins TRBV28 to TRBJ2-7; 7 bases agree with TRBD2. The length of the CDR3 is 14 residues. The V segment lost 6 bases and the J segment 3 bases; nucleotides outside the gene matches: 8. In germline, CDR1 is MDHEN, CDR2 SYDVKM. The CDR3, as DNA: TGTGCCAGCAGCCGAGCGGGGACCCACTACGAGCAGTACTTC. Its protein is CASSRAGTHYEQYF.

The rearrangement uses TRBV2 and TRBJ2-1; TRBD1 agrees at 10 bases. The V and J ends lost 7 bases and 9 bases, in that order; junction bases with no gene match: 6. Per the germline V gene, CDR1 is SNHLY and CDR2 is FYNNEI. The CDR3 length is 13 residues. In DNA, the CDR3 is TGTGCCAGCAACCGACAGGGGGCTAGTGAGCAGTTCTTC. It specifies CASNRQGASEQFF.

The DNA for the CDR3 is TGCAGTGCTAGTTCTGAGCCGACTGAAGCTTTCTTT. Its protein product is CSASSEPTEAFF. The genes are TRBV20-1 and TRBJ1-1; D is unclear. V lost 3 bases and J 5 bases, leaving 10 bases between the germline ends. Germline lookup yields CDR1 DFQATT and CDR2 SNEGSKA (reference sequence). The CDR3 length is 12 residues.

This clone has more than one count but fewer than ten. The genes are TRBV4-1 and TRBJ2-1, with 8 bases that match TRBD2. In germline, CDR1 is MGHRA, CDR2 YSYEKL. V shed 0 bases and J 8 bases; nucleotides not matched to a gene: 15. The CDR3 has 18 amino acids. This CDR3 reads CASSQEAIGTRFGDEQFF. The CDR3 DNA reads TGCGCCAGCAGCCAAGAGGCGATCGGGACTAGGTTTGGGGATGAGCAGTTCTTC.

With respect to this clone: One end of the junction fails to match germline, which may point to a read error. The V gene is TRBV19, the J gene TRBJ1-1; perhaps TRBD1 as D (6 bases). CDR1 LNHDA and CDR2 SQIVND come from the germline V gene (reference sequence). The CDR3 is 15 residues long. The CDR3 protein is CASKTQQGLNTEAFF. The CDR3 DNA reads TGTGCCAGTAAAACTCAACAGGGATTGAACACTGAAGCTTTTTTT. The full variable domain, with the rest looked up from reference TRBV19 and TRBJ1-1, is DGGITQSPKYLFRKEGQNVTLSCEQNLNHDAMYWYRQDPGQGLRLIYYSQIVNDFQKGDIAEGYSVSREKKESFPLTVTSAQKNPTAFYLCASKTQQGLNTEAFFGQGTRLTVV.

This rearrangement joins TRBV30 to TRBJ2-7; D unclear. The CDR3 is made up of 14 amino acids. Germline CDR1 reads GTSNPN; CDR2 reads SVGIG (reference sequence). V gave up 2 bases and J gave up 5 bases, with 16 bases separating them. CDR3 in amino acids: CAWSFSRVSDEQYF. DNA of the CDR3: TGTGCCTGGAGTTTCTCCCGGGTTTCAGACGAGCAGTACTTC.

The CDR3 sequence is CASSLGLGSYEQYF. In nucleotides, the CDR3 is TGTGCCAGCAGCTTAGGGCTTGGCTCCTACGAGCAGTACTTC. The chain recombines TRBV11-2 with TRBJ2-7; D gene uncertain. CDR1 and CDR2 from the germline V gene are SGHAT and FQNNGV. The length of the CDR3 is 14 residues. The V end lost 1 base, the J end lost 0 bases, and 7 bases lay between the germline ends.

V and J are TRBV11-3 and TRBJ1-2, with a tentative D call TRBD1 (6 bases). V lost 5 bases, J lost 2 bases, and 12 bases lay in between. The CDR3 sequence is 14 residues long. Looked up from germline, CDR1 is SGHNT and CDR2 is YENEEA. This CDR3 is CASSTGQRNYGYTF. The CDR3 DNA reads TGTGCCAGCAGCACTGGACAGAGAAACTATGGCTACACCTTC.

The gene calls are TRBV21-1 and TRBJ2-7; the D call in the table, TRBD2, was not verified against the DNA. TRBV21-1 is given as a pseudogene. This CDR3 is built from 16 residues. The CDR3 region has the DNA TGTGCCAGCAGCAAAGACCGGGGATCCTCGAGGTACGAGCAGTACTTC. This sequence encodes CASSKDRGSSRYEQYF.

The J gene is TRBJ1-2, the V gene TRBV5-8; 7 positions agree with TRBD1. This CDR3 has 15 residues. Germline V CDR1 and CDR2: SGHTS, YDEGEE. J was trimmed by 0 bases and V by 4 bases; bases with no gene match: 6. The CDR3 reads CASSLWTGTNYGYTF. The CDR3 bases are TGTGCCAGCAGCCTATGGACAGGAACTAACTATGGCTACACCTTC.

The chain employs TRBV7-2 and TRBJ1-1, with D tentatively TRBD1 (6 bases). This CDR3 has 15 amino acids. V was clipped by 5 bases and J by 8 bases, with 21 bases between them. From germline, CDR1 is SGHTA and CDR2 FQGNSA. The CDR3 spells CASSHVGARGQEAFF. DNA for the CDR3: TGTGCCAGCAGCCACGTGGGGGCGAGAGGACAGGAAGCTTTCTTT.

The chain has TRBV5-1 and TRBJ1-1; 10 bases fit TRBD1. The CDR3 runs 18 residues. V was clipped by 4 bases and J by 0 bases; unmatched bases: 12. Germline values: CDR1 SGHRS, CDR2 YFSETQ. CDR3 nucleotides: TGCGCCAGCAGCCCACGCAAGGGACAGGGGAGAATGAACACTGAAGCTTTCTTT. Translation: CASSPRKGQGRMNTEAFF.

V gene TRBV7-2 combines with J gene TRBJ1-3; D not certain. The ends were cut back, 5 bases at V and 3 bases at J, with 11 bases in the middle. CDR3 length: 14 amino acids. Germline CDR1 and CDR2: SGHTA and FQGNSA. The CDR3 sequence is CASSPQSLGNTIYF. In nucleotides, the CDR3 is TGTGCCAGCAGCCCACAGAGTCTTGGAAACACCATATATTTT. Full variable domain (rest looked up from reference TRBV7-2 and TRBJ1-3): GAGVSQSPSNKVTEKGKDVELRCDPISGHTALYWYRQSLGQGLEFLIYFQGNSAPDKSGLPSDRFSAERTGGSVSTLTIQRTQQEDSAVYLCASSPQSLGNTIYFGEGSWLTVV.

This chain uses TRBV4-2 with TRBJ2-1; 12 bases align to TRBD2. CDR1 is LGHNA and CDR2 is YNFKEQ in the germline V gene. After removal of 4 bases from V and 0 bases from J, the junction contained 16 bases not matched to a gene. The CDR3 length is 21 residues. This CDR3 is CASSPSGGGTSGLISYNEQFF. CDR3 bases: TGTGCCAGCAGCCCCTCGGGGGGTGGGACTAGCGGGTTGATCTCCTACAATGAGCAGTTCTTC.

This chain links TRBV7-2 with TRBJ1-6; 7 bases match TRBD1. The CDR3 consists of 12 residues. CDR1 and CDR2 from the germline V gene are SGHTA and FQGNSA. V lost 10 bases, J lost 7 bases, and 4 bases stayed unmatched. As DNA, the CDR3 is TGTGCCATCCCGACAGGGAATTCACCCCTCCACTTT. Residues: CAIPTGNSPLHF.

This rearrangement joins TRBV5-4 to TRBJ2-4, with D perhaps TRBD1 (6 bases). V was shortened by 2 bases and J by 1 base, with 10 bases between the two germline ends. Germline CDR1 is SGHNT and CDR2 is YYREEE (reference sequence). The CDR3 is 15 amino acids. The CDR3 DNA follows: TGTGCCAGCAGCTTCCCAGGGGCGGCCAAAAACATTCAGTACTTC. Amino acid sequence: CASSFPGAAKNIQYF.

The chain couples TRBV15 to TRBJ1-5; 8 nucleotides agree with TRBD1. The CDR3 contains 17 residues. V shed 2 bases, J shed 2 bases, and the junction held 8 bases outside the gene matches. Germline V CDR1 and CDR2: LNHNV, YYDKDF (reference sequence). DNA of the CDR3: TGTGCCACCAGCAGATGGGGCCTGGGACAGGGCAATCAGCCCCAGCATTTT. It is translated as CATSRWGLGQGNQPQHF. Combining the CDR3 with reference TRBV15 and TRBJ1-5 gives the whole variable domain DAMVIQNPRYQVTQFGKPVTLSCSQTLNHNVMYWYQQKSSQAPKLLFHYYDKDFNNEADTPDNFQSRRPNTSFCFLDIRSPGLGDTAMYLCATSRWGLGQGNQPQHFGDGTRLSIL.

The chain employs TRBV29-1 and TRBJ2-7, with 9 bases fitting TRBD2. CDR1 is SQVTM and CDR2 is ANQGSEA in the germline V gene. This CDR3 is built from 17 residues. Unmatched junction bases numbered 20, after V lost 8 bases and J lost 3 bases. DNA of the CDR3: TGCAGCTTCGCCCCCCCCAAAAGCGGGAGGCAGCGCTACGAGCAGTACTTC. Its translation: CSFAPPKSGRQRYEQYF.

The rearrangement joins TRBV12-3 or TRBV12-4 to TRBJ1-1; 7 bases are shared with TRBD1. V dropped 5 bases and J dropped 6; count of bases not matched to a gene: 6. This CDR3 is built from 13 residues. CDR3 nucleotides: TGTGCCAGCAGTCTCAAGCAGGGGGCTGAAGCTTTCTTT. This encodes CASSLKQGAEAFF.